Below, 27 T cell receptor beta chains from the same sample are listed, as sequenced in a study of T cells after yellow fever vaccination. TCRdb fed the 5' RACE reads into MiXCR, producing one record per CDR3 protein. Of roughly 150,000 distinct CDR3 sequences in the sample, more than 5.5% were seen once. This specimen consisted of CD4+ T cells sorted from PBMCs, obtained 5 to 6 days after the first yellow fever vaccination. The receptor set was obtained from a young man who received the YFV17D yellow fever vaccine.

This clonotype showed up many times. The chain uses TRBV4-3 and TRBJ1-6, with TRBD1 as a possible D gene (5 bases). Germline-derived CDR1 and CDR2 are LGHNA and YSLEER. V dropped 0 bases and J dropped 7 bases, with 10 bases sitting between them. CDR3 length: 15 residues. The CDR3 here is CASSQDRRDNSPLHF. CDR3 in DNA: TGCGCCAGCAGCCAAGATCGAAGGGACAATTCACCCCTCCACTTT.

The V call is TRBV15, the J call TRBJ1-2, with a possible D match to TRBD1 (5 bases). Per germline, CDR1 LNHNV and CDR2 YYDKDF (reference sequence). The CDR3 length is 17 residues. Trimming removed 5 bases from V and 1 base from J, with 20 bases in between. This chain's CDR3 is CATSDPQRGLYNYGYTF. CDR3 DNA sequence: TGTGCCACCAGCGACCCCCAAAGGGGCCTTTATAACTATGGCTACACCTTC.

At least ten counts were recorded for this clonotype. The chain joins TRBV5-1 to TRBJ2-5; 8 bases are shared with TRBD1. The CDR3 length is 13 residues. Germline CDR1 reads SGHRS; CDR2 reads YFSETQ. Unmatched junction bases numbered 2, after V lost 4 bases and J lost 3 bases. The CDR3 coding sequence is TGCGCCAGCAGCGAGACAGGGGAAGAGACCCAGTACTTC. Protein: CASSETGEETQYF.

On this clonotype itself: A read error may be the cause here, since a much bigger clone is one base away. The rearrangement uses TRBV7-2 and TRBJ1-1; the D is unclear. CDR1 and CDR2 from the germline V gene are SGHTA and FQGNSA. This CDR3 region has 14 residues. V dropped 7 bases and J dropped 8 bases, with 20 bases sitting between them. For the CDR3, the DNA is TGTGCCAGCATCGTAGACCGCGGAAAACGGGAAGCTTTCTTT. Amino acid sequence: CASIVDRGKREAFF.

This clonotype was counted many times. The chain recombines TRBV20-1 with TRBJ2-3, with D possibly matching TRBD2 (6 bases). The germline V gene has CDR1 DFQATT and CDR2 SNEGSKA (reference sequence). The CDR3 extends over 16 amino acids. V shed 2 bases and J shed 0 bases, with 15 bases lying between them. CDR3 DNA sequence: TGCAGTGCTAGACCTCTGGGCGGGGTCAGCACAGATACGCAGTATTTT. Protein sequence: CSARPLGGVSTDTQYF.

This clonotype was detected a few times. The chain links TRBV12-3 or TRBV12-4 to TRBJ1-6; 9 bases are shared with TRBD1. V trimming: 6 bases; J trimming: 9 bases; junction bases outside the gene matches: 3. The CDR3 sequence is 13 residues long. CDR3 coding DNA: TGTGCCAGCAGACAGGGGGCTGGTTCACCCCTCCACTTT. It is translated as CASRQGAGSPLHF.

This clonotype was picked up many times. This chain connects TRBV29-1 to TRBJ2-5; 9 positions match TRBD1. This CDR3 comprises 14 residues. The V gene end was trimmed by 4 bases and the J gene end by 5 bases; junction bases not matched to a gene: 8. Germline V gene lookup returns CDR1 SQVTM and CDR2 ANQGSEA. CDR3 DNA: TGCAGCGTTGGATGGGACAGGGTTCGGGAGACCCAGTACTTC. Encoded protein: CSVGWDRVRETQYF.

This clonotype occurred many times. The chain employs TRBV6-2 or TRBV6-3 and TRBJ2-1; D not resolved. Germline V gene lookup returns CDR1 MNHEY and CDR2 SVGEGT. The V and J ends lost 7 bases and 0 bases respectively, with 4 bases between them. This CDR3 is built from 12 residues. CDR3 sequence (DNA): TGTGCCAGCACCACCTCCTACAATGAGCAGTTCTTC. Its protein product is CASTTSYNEQFF.

The table lists this clonotype with a count of one. The chain recombines TRBV3-1 with TRBJ2-3; D may correspond to TRBD1 or TRBD2 (7 bases each). Germline V CDR1 and CDR2: LGHDT, YNNKEL (reference sequence). This CDR3 is 15 amino acids long. The V gene lost 11 bases and the J gene lost 5 bases, with 23 bases spanning the gap. CDR3 residues: CACCQGGFLVDTQYF. In nucleotides, the CDR3 is TGTGCCTGCTGCCAGGGGGGGTTTCTCGTAGATACGCAGTATTTT.

This clonotype was picked up a small number of times. The chain is built from TRBV9 and TRBJ2-7; tentative D call: TRBD2 (7 bases). Germline V gene data show CDR1 as SGDLS and CDR2 as YYNGEE. This CDR3 is built from 15 residues. V lost 0 bases and J 6 bases, leaving 16 bases between the germline ends. The CDR3 spells CASSVDGGPWGEQYF. DNA for the CDR3: TGTGCCAGCAGCGTAGACGGGGGGCCCTGGGGCGAGCAGTACTTC.

This clonotype was seen a few times. The gene calls are TRBV12-3 or TRBV12-4 and TRBJ2-2; D is perhaps TRBD2 (6 bases). There are 17 residues in the CDR3. The V end lost 2 bases, the J end lost 2 bases, and 15 bases lay between the germline ends. DNA for the CDR3: TGTGCCAGCAGTTTACGACGGGGGACTTTTAACACCGGGGAGCTGTTTTTT. This translates into CASSLRRGTFNTGELFF.

This clonotype was detected ten times or more. The chain carries TRBV28 and TRBJ2-4; 12 bases fit TRBD1. Germline V gene data show CDR1 as MDHEN and CDR2 as SYDVKM. After removal of 3 bases from V and 4 bases from J, the junction contained 4 bases not matched to a gene. This CDR3 spans 16 amino acids. The CDR3, as DNA: TGTGCCAGCAGTTTTGGGACAGGGGGCGTGAAAAACATTCAGTACTTC. Its protein product is CASSFGTGGVKNIQYF.

In its sample, this clonotype was seen a few times. The chain carries TRBV4-1 and TRBJ1-2, with a possible D match to TRBD1 (6 bases). The length of the CDR3 is 15 residues. V was shortened by 6 bases and J by 2 bases, with 16 bases between the two germline ends. Germline V CDR1 and CDR2: MGHRA, YSYEKL. The DNA of the CDR3 is TGCGCCAGCAGAACTATGGGACAACAAAACTATGGCTACACCTTC. It is translated as CASRTMGQQNYGYTF.

This clonotype was seen only a few times. The genes are TRBV11-2 and TRBJ2-7; 11 bases fit TRBD1. This CDR3 spans 15 amino acids. Germline loops: CDR1 SGHAT, CDR2 FQNNGV. Trimming at V came to 5 bases and at J to 4 bases, leaving 7 bases not matched to a gene. CDR3 in amino acids: CASSPLGTGGYEQYF. The CDR3 bases are TGTGCCAGCAGCCCCCTGGGGACAGGGGGGTACGAGCAGTACTTC.

The rearrangement joins TRBV18 to TRBJ2-1; TRBD1 might be the D (6 bases). The V and J ends lost 5 bases and 8 bases respectively, with 10 bases between them. Per germline, CDR1 KGHSH and CDR2 LQKENI. CDR3 size: 12 residues. The CDR3 is CASSTGKDEQFF. CDR3 nucleotide sequence: TGTGCCAGCTCAACAGGGAAGGATGAGCAGTTCTTC.

This clonotype was recorded at least ten times. The rearrangement links TRBV21-1 to TRBJ1-1; the table's D call TRBD1 went unverified against the DNA. TRBV21-1 is reported as a pseudogene. The CDR3 extends over 16 amino acids. The CDR3 DNA reads TGTGCCAGCAGCATATTTGGCGGGACAGTCGATCCCCGGGCTTTCTTT. Encoded protein: CASSIFGGTVDPRAFF.

This clonotype was seen more than once but under ten times. The chain is built from TRBV18 and TRBJ2-3, with D possibly matching TRBD2 (7 bases). Trimming removed 0 bases at V and 4 bases at J, with 8 bases between. The CDR3 is 14 residues long. Germline CDR1 KGHSH, CDR2 LQKENI. CDR3 nucleotide sequence: TGTGCCAGCTCACCACCAGGGGGGGCAGATACGCAGTATTTT. This codes for CASSPPGGADTQYF.

As to this clonotype: A clone one base away is much larger, so this may be a read error. The chain carries TRBV19 and TRBJ2-7; TRBD1 aligns across 9 bases. This CDR3 has 13 residues. CDR1 is LNHDA, CDR2 SQIVND, per germline (reference sequence). Germline trimming cut 5 bases from V and 4 bases from J; bases unmatched to any gene: 3. The CDR3 is CASSYGTGYEQYF. CDR3 coding DNA: TGTGCCAGTAGTTACGGGACAGGGTACGAGCAGTACTTC.

This clonotype showed up just a few times. The V gene is TRBV24-1, the J gene TRBJ1-5, with 7 bases lining up with TRBD1. V was pared by 7 bases and J by 4 bases, with 0 bases of the junction left unmatched. Germline V gene sequence: CDR1 KGHDR, CDR2 SFDVKD. This CDR3 has 12 amino acids. In DNA, the CDR3 is TGTGCCACCAGGGGACAGAATCAGCCCCAGCATTTT. Its protein is CATRGQNQPQHF.

This clonotype was counted many times. This chain joins TRBV15 and TRBJ1-1; D remains unclear. From germline, CDR1 is LNHNV and CDR2 YYDKDF (reference sequence). V was clipped by 4 bases and J by 3 bases, with 6 bases between them. The length of the CDR3 is 12 residues. The CDR3 coding sequence is TGTGCCACCAGCATGGGTTACACTGAAGCTTTCTTT. This codes for CATSMGYTEAFF.

This clonotype was found many times. The J gene is TRBJ2-6, the V gene TRBV15; D may match TRBD1 or TRBD2 (5 bases each). Trimming pared 5 bases from V and 0 bases from J, leaving 14 bases between. The length of the CDR3 is 17 residues. Germline V gene lookup returns CDR1 LNHNV and CDR2 YYDKDF (reference sequence). For the CDR3, the DNA is TGTGCCACCAGCGCCGGGACGGCAAGCTCTGGGGCCAACGTCCTGACTTTC. Its protein is CATSAGTASSGANVLTF.

This clonotype was recorded at least ten times. V gene TRBV9 combines with J gene TRBJ2-5; D possibly matches TRBD1 or TRBD2 (5 bases each). Trimming cost V 2 bases and J 5 bases, with 10 bases left between them. This CDR3 comprises 13 residues. CDR1 and CDR2 (germline): SGDLS, YYNGEE. This CDR3 is CASSVGRTETQYF. The DNA of the CDR3 is TGTGCCAGCAGCGTGGGACGGACGGAGACCCAGTACTTC.

With respect to this clonotype: A much larger clone lies one base from this, so it may be a read error. The chain joins TRBV25-1 to TRBJ2-3, with D perhaps matching TRBD1 (5 bases). Trimming shortened V by 3 bases and J by 5 bases, and 9 bases separated the two germline ends. The CDR3 has 13 residues. Germline CDR1 reads MGHDK; CDR2 reads SYGVNS. The DNA for the CDR3 is TGTGCCAGCAGTGACAGGGTTGGAGATACGCAGTATTTT. Translating it yields CASSDRVGDTQYF.

Many counts were recorded for this clonotype. V gene TRBV27 combines with J gene TRBJ2-3; TRBD2 agrees at 7 bases. Germline V gene sequence: CDR1 MNHEY, CDR2 SMNVEV (reference sequence). V lost 3 bases, J lost 2 bases, and 11 bases stayed unmatched. CDR3 length equals 17 residues. The CDR3 nucleotides read TGTGCCAGCAGTTTTGCCCCGTCAGCGGGGTCCACAGATACGCAGTATTTT. Its protein is CASSFAPSAGSTDTQYF.

This chain links TRBV27 with TRBJ2-7, with D possibly called TRBD1 or TRBD2 (7 bases each). Germline-derived CDR1 and CDR2 are MNHEY and SMNVEV (reference sequence). Trimming pared 9 bases from V and 4 bases from J, leaving 28 bases between. This CDR3 has 17 amino acids. CDR3 residues: CASGGVTGTAKKYEQYV. The CDR3 DNA is TGTGCCAGTGGGGGGGTAACCGGGACAGCTAAGAAGTACGAGCAGTACGTC.

This clonotype was counted many times. The chain has TRBV20-1 and TRBJ2-7, with 10 positions matching TRBD2. This CDR3 comprises 12 residues. Germline CDR1 reads DFQATT; CDR2 reads SNEGSKA (reference sequence). Losses at the gene ends were 5 bases for V and 8 bases for J; bases not matched to a gene: 6. In nucleotides, the CDR3 is TGCAGTGCTGTAGCGGGGGGTTTAAAGCAGTACGTC. Protein sequence: CSAVAGGLKQYV.

This clonotype was detected ten times or more. The V and J genes are TRBV3-1 and TRBJ2-1; 9 bases line up with TRBD2. The CDR3 spans 16 residues. Germline CDR1 and CDR2: LGHDT and YNNKEL (reference sequence). Germline trimming cut 5 bases from V and 5 bases from J; bases unmatched to any gene: 10. The CDR3 DNA sequence: TGTGCCAGCAGCATCCGCGGGGGGGCCGGGAACAATGAGCAGTTCTTC. Translation: CASSIRGGAGNNEQFF.